Reported below is one T cell receptor (beta chain). Next came a second PCR, run for about 7 to 12 cycles, which used a sample-barcoded 5' primer along with a J-beta primer mix. One entry per CDR3 protein results from TCRdb running MiXCR on the 5' RACE reads. This table has approximately 730,000 distinct CDR3 sequences, roughly two fifths appearing once. The source of the sample is a study of blood T cells in healthy people across ages. The sample was blood. This clonotype was sampled from a woman aged 55-70 years in good health.

The CDR3 sequence is CSARPQYQETQYF. The CDR3 nucleotides read TGCAGTGCTAGACCTCAGTACCAAGAGACCCAGTACTTC. This sequence joins TRBV20-1 and TRBJ2-5; D uncertain. Germline values: CDR1 DFQATT, CDR2 SNEGSKA (reference sequence). The length of the CDR3 is 13 residues. V lost 2 bases and J 0 bases, leaving 7 bases between the germline ends.